These T cell receptor delta chains were read from a single sample in a study of gamma-delta T cells after stem cell transplantation. TCRdb re-called the RT-PCR reads via CATT. This table holds approximately 1,500 delta-chain clones, under 2.5% found once. The sample consisted of gamma-delta T cells. Every receptor here comes from a human donor. It is not recorded whose cells these are; they may come from a transplant donor. The CDR3 runs from the conserved cysteine through the conserved F or W. D genes are given only for firm matches. Clone size, where shown, is once, few, many, or a class for clones that have expanded.

DNA	CDR3	V	J	D	size
TGTGCTCTTGGGCCCAATACCCTGCACTGGGGGATACGTTGTACGGATAAACTCATCTTT	CALGPNTLHWGIRCTDKLIF	TRDV1	TRDJ1	TRDD3	medium-sized
TGTGCTCTTGGACCCCGATTCCCCCTAACTCAATACTGGGGGATACTCCAACCCCCGTACACCGATAAACTCATCTTT	CALGPRFPLTQYWGILQPPYTDKLIF	TRDV1	TRDJ1	TRDD3	-
TGTGCCTGTGCCACCGGCCGGAAGGCGTACACCGATAAACTCATCTTT	CACATGRKAYTDKLIF	TRDV2	TRDJ1	-	few
TGTGCTCTTGGGGATTCTCTTCCTGGCCACCTGTACTGGGGGATCCGAGACACCGATAAACTCATCTTT	CALGDSLPGHLYWGIRDTDKLIF	TRDV1	TRDJ1	TRDD3	-
TGTGCTCTTGGGGAACGGATGCCTACGTGTCGTACTGGGGGATACACCGATAAACTCATCTTT	CALGERMPTCRTGGYTDKLIF	TRDV1	TRDJ1	TRDD3	medium-sized
TGTGCTCTTGGGGAACTTAGCTACCAGGTGGGGGATATTCCGTGGGTCACCGATAAACTCATCTTT	CALGELSYQVGDIPWVTDKLIF	TRDV1	TRDJ1	TRDD3	medium-sized
TGTGCTCTTGGGGCCGAGGGGTACTGGGGGATACCGACCTTTTACACCGATAAACTCATCTTT	CALGAEGYWGIPTFYTDKLIF	TRDV1	TRDJ1	TRDD3	large
TGTGCTCTCGGGGAAGCGCCTCGCCAAGTACTGGGGGATTCCACCGATAAACTCATCTTT	CALGEAPRQVLGDSTDKLIF	TRDV1	TRDJ1	TRDD3	-
TGTGCTCTTGGGGGAAAGGGGGGACTGGGGGATCCGAGGTACACCGATAAACTCATCTTT	CALGGKGGLGDPRYTDKLIF	TRDV1	TRDJ1	TRDD3	once
TGTGCTCTTGGGTCCCACTGGGGGAGAGGAACCGATAAACTCATCTTT	CALGSHWGRGTDKLIF	TRDV1	TRDJ1	TRDD3	medium-sized
TGTGCTCTTGGGGAACCTTCCCCCGCCCTCACCGATAAACTCATCTTT	CALGEPSPALTDKLIF	TRDV1	TRDJ1	-	medium-sized
-	CSVLLCSKRGHAGPSLDKLIF	TRAV29/DV5	TRDJ1	-	few
TGTGCAGCAAGGGTTTGGCTGGGGGCAATCAAGTACACCGATAAACTCATCTTT	CAARVWLGAIKYTDKLIF	TRAV29/DV5	TRDJ1	TRDD3	medium-sized
TGTGCTCTTGGGGAAGTCATCCCCGATAAACTCATCTTT	CALGEVIPDKLIF	TRDV1	TRDJ1	-	medium-sized
TGTGCTCTTGGGGAACCCTTCTTTACTACCCCTTATGGGGTCGATAAACTCATCTTT	CALGEPFFTTPYGVDKLIF	TRDV1	TRDJ1	-	medium-sized
TGTGCTCTTGGGGAACTAAGCCCAATACGAATCTGGGGGGTCCTCTTCACCGATAAACTCATCTTT	CALGELSPIRIWGVLFTDKLIF	TRDV1	TRDJ1	TRDD3	medium-sized
TGTGCTCTTGGGGAACTTACCCAGCCTTCCTACTGGGGGATAGAAGAACTTGGACCCCTGATCTTT	CALGELTQPSYWGIEELGPLIF	TRDV1	TRDJ4	TRDD3	medium-sized
TGTGCTCTTGGGGAAGACTACGCGTACTGGGGGATAGGGGGGTACACCGATAAACTCATCTTT	CALGEDYAYWGIGGYTDKLIF	TRDV1	TRDJ1	TRDD3	-
TGTGCTCTTGGGCCTCCCTTCCTACGGTGGGGGACAGCCCCCGATAAACTCATCTTT	CALGPPFLRWGTAPDKLIF	TRDV1	TRDJ1	TRDD2	few
TGTGCAGCAAGCTCTGACCTTGGGGCCCATTGGGGGATACGTCCCTTGACAGCACAACTCTTCTTT	CAASSDLGAHWGIRPLTAQLFF	TRAV29/DV5	TRDJ2	TRDD3	large
TGTGCCTGTGACACCGTGAGTGGATGGGGGACCCCGCTTCGTTTATCGTCCTGGGACACCCGACAGATGTTTTTC	CACDTVSGWGTPLRLSSWDTRQMFF	TRDV2	TRDJ3	TRDD3	few
TGTGCCTCTGGCCTTCCTGAAAGCGATAAACTCATCTTT	CASGLPESDKLIF	TRDV3	TRDJ1	TRDD2	medium-sized
TGTGCTCTTGGGGAACCGGACTGGGGGATACGGGGCACCGATAAACTCATCTTT	CALGEPDWGIRGTDKLIF	TRDV1	TRDJ1	TRDD3	-
TGTGCAGCAAGCCTTGTACGGAGCTACTGGGGGATACAGGCCGATAAACTCATCTTT	CAASLVRSYWGIQADKLIF	TRAV29/DV5	TRDJ1	TRDD3	medium-sized
TGTGCTCTTGGGGAACTAGTCCTACGGTGTGGGTTTTTACTGGGGGATACGGCTTCCCTGTACACCGATAAACTCATCTTT	CALGELVLRCGFLLGDTASLYTDKLIF	TRDV1	TRDJ1	TRDD3	many
TGTGCCTGTGACGAACTCTGGGGGATTCAAAATAAACTCATCTTT	CACDELWGIQNKLIF	TRDV2	TRDJ1	TRDD3	large
TGTGCTCTTGGGGAACCACCTCCTTTCCTGTGGGATACCCTCTTTTTTCTCGGCGATAAACTCATCTTT	CALGEPPPFLWDTLFFLGDKLIF	TRDV1	TRDJ1	TRDD3	medium-sized
TGTGCAGCAAGCAGTTACTGGGGGATACGCTCCACCGATAAACTCATCTTT	CAASSYWGIRSTDKLIF	TRAV29/DV5	TRDJ1	TRDD3	few
TGTGCTCTTGGGGAACGGAACTGGGGGATAGACACCGATAAACTCATCTTT	CALGERNWGIDTDKLIF	TRDV1	TRDJ1	TRDD3	medium-sized
TGTGCCTGTGACCTACGGCCTTCCTACACCCGAGGGGTGGGGGATAACGAGGTGTACACCGATAAACTCATCTTT	CACDLRPSYTRGVGDNEVYTDKLIF	TRDV2	TRDJ1	-	-
TGTGCCTGTTTATCCCCCTGGGGGATACGCGAGTACACCGATAAACTCATCTTT	CACLSPWGIREYTDKLIF	TRDV2	TRDJ1	TRDD3	medium-sized
TGTGCCTGTGACACACTGGGGACCACCGCGGGTAAACTCATCTTT	CACDTLGTTAGKLIF	TRDV2	TRDJ1	TRDD3	large
TGTGCCTGTGACACTCTCACTGGGGGATACAAAGTGGGGTACACCGATAAACTCATCTTT	CACDTLTGGYKVGYTDKLIF	TRDV2	TRDJ1	TRDD3	medium-sized
TGTGCTCTTGGGGACCCCGCCGAGGGGGATTCGTACACCGATAAACTCATCTTT	CALGDPAEGDSYTDKLIF	TRDV1	TRDJ1	TRDD3	few
TGTGCTCTTGGGAAAGAGCCTGCCTTTAACATACTGGGGCCCTACACCGATAAACTCATCTTT	CALGKEPAFNILGPYTDKLIF	TRDV1	TRDJ1	TRDD3	medium-sized
TGTGCTCTTGGGGAACATAACCCCATGTACTGGGGGATACGCGTATGGGGTCTCGACACCGATAAACTCATCTTT	CALGEHNPMYWGIRVWGLDTDKLIF	TRDV1	TRDJ1	TRDD3	medium-sized
TGTGCCTGTGCCAGCGGCCTTCCTACCAACTGGGGGACGTCTTTGGGCACCGATAAACTCATCTTT	CACASGLPTNWGTSLGTDKLIF	TRDV2	TRDJ1	-	medium-sized
TGTGCTCTTGGGGGACTACTTCTCCTGGGGGATACCGATAAACTCATCTTT	CALGGLLLLGDTDKLIF	TRDV1	TRDJ1	TRDD3	medium-sized
TGTGCTCTTGGGGAACTTTTTAACCCCACTGGGGGATACGTCGGGACCGATAAACTCATCTTT	CALGELFNPTGGYVGTDKLIF	TRDV1	TRDJ1	TRDD3	medium-sized
TGTGCCTGTGACACCGACGACCTACTGGGGGATACGGGGTACACCGATAAACTCATCTTT	CACDTDDLLGDTGYTDKLIF	TRDV2	TRDJ1	TRDD3	large